These 6 T cell receptor beta chains came from one sample sequenced in a study of blood T cell repertoires in COVID-19. Clones were read by immunoSEQ multiplex PCR, and TCRdb kept only the in-frame ones, dropping some. The sample consists of approximately 96,000 clones, nearly 90% of them appearing once. The sample taken for sequencing was peripheral blood. The source of these receptors is a woman older than 75 with acute or convalescent COVID-19.

A note on this clone: Other nucleotide sequences in the sample specify the same CDR3. V usage is TRBV9 and J usage is TRBJ2-1, with 10 bases fitting TRBD2. The germline CDR1 and CDR2 sequences are SGDLS and YYNGEE. The CDR3 totals 15 residues. V trimming: 0 bases; J trimming: 6 bases; junction bases outside the gene matches: 3. The CDR3 DNA sequence: TGTGCCAGCAGCGTAGATCTAGCGGGAGTCAATGAGCAGTTCTTC. Translation: CASSVDLAGVNEQFF.

The chain uses TRBV7-8 and TRBJ1-1; unclear D gene. The ends were cut back, 5 bases at V and 4 bases at J, with 17 bases in the middle. The CDR3 is 15 amino acids. CDR1 is SGHVS, CDR2 FQNEAQ, per germline. This CDR3 is CASSASPVGGTEAFF. The CDR3, as DNA: TGTGCCAGCAGCGCCTCTCCCGTCGGTGGCACTGAAGCTTTCTTT.

The rearrangement uses TRBV9 and TRBJ1-4; 9 bases map to TRBD1. The CDR3 has 15 residues. V was pared by 3 bases and J by 7 bases, with 7 bases of the junction left unmatched. CDR1 and CDR2 from the germline V gene are SGDLS and YYNGEE. CDR3 bases: TGTGCCAGCAGCGCACAGGGGGCATCGGGTGAAAAACTGTTTTTT. Its protein is CASSAQGASGEKLFF.

The genes are TRBV5-4 and TRBJ2-3, with 11 bases that match TRBD2. J gave up 4 bases and V 3 bases, and 10 bases lay outside the gene matches. This CDR3 has 17 residues. The germline gives CDR1 SGHNT, CDR2 YYREEE (reference sequence). The chain's CDR3 is CASSSYGPSGGSDTQYF. The CDR3 DNA reads as TGTGCCAGCAGCTCCTACGGGCCTAGCGGGGGGTCAGATACGCAGTATTTT.

This clone was recorded only once. The chain recombines TRBV6-6 with TRBJ1-1; the match to TRBD1 covers 10 bases. The CDR3 covers 15 residues. The ends lost 7 bases at V and 1 base at J; junction bases unmatched: 6. Germline V gene data show CDR1 as MNHNY and CDR2 as SVGAGI (reference sequence). CDR3 protein: CASIEDRGGNTEAFF. CDR3 coding DNA: TGTGCCAGCATTGAGGACAGGGGGGGGAACACTGAAGCTTTCTTT.

The V call is TRBV5-1, the J call TRBJ1-1, with a possible D match to TRBD1 (6 bases). The CDR3 sequence is 17 residues long. CDR1 SGHRS and CDR2 YFSETQ come from the germline V gene. Trimming removed 3 bases from V and 8 bases from J, with 26 bases in between. The CDR3: CASSSGLKRDITGEAFF. CDR3 nucleotides: TGCGCCAGCAGCTCGGGCTTAAAACGGGACATAACTGGCGAAGCTTTCTTT. The entire variable domain, with the rest obtained from reference TRBV5-1 and TRBJ1-1, is as follows: KAGVTQTPRYLIKTRGQQVTLSCSPISGHRSVSWYQQTPGQGLQFLFEYFSETQRNKGNFPGRFSGRQFSNSRSEMNVSTLELGDSALYLCASSSGLKRDITGEAFFGQGTRLTVV.